This note documents a single T cell receptor (beta chain) sequence. Its antigen is still unknown. The CDR3 has 13 amino acids. V lost 3 bases and J 4 bases, leaving 8 bases between the germline ends. The germline V gene encodes CDR1 SGDLS and CDR2 YYNGEE. Use of 60 Vbeta and 13 Jbeta primers characterized the PCR. Assay used: immunoSEQ multiplex PCR; TCRdb lists only in-frame clones, some missing. The repertoire holds more than 120,000 clones, roughly 76% seen once, with 2.9% in the top ten. The data originate from a study of cytomegalovirus exposure and HLA in healthy donors. Study context: Early released data comprised about 84 million unique TCRs from HLA-typed donors. Whole-study findings and limits: A reported reduction in N-insertions relative to the approximately 670-donor mean was seen in an Asian-associated ancestry cluster in a later analysis. Later analysis associated a missense DCLRE1C variant with TCR beta V- and J-gene trimming.

The clonotype originates from a woman in her twenties or thirties in good health and CMV-seronegative. Sequencing was performed on PBMCs. J is TRBJ2-1 and V is TRBV9, with D perhaps matching TRBD2 (6 bases). The CDR3 DNA is TGTGCCAGCAGCGCAGGACTATACAATGAGCAGTTCTTC. It yields the protein CASSAGLYNEQFF.